A selection of T cell receptor beta chains follows, all from one sample in a study of blood T cell repertoires in COVID-19. Produced via immunoSEQ multiplex PCR; TCRdb's table is partial and in-frame only. Of about 33,000 clones listed, about four fifths are singletons. Sequencing used peripheral blood. These receptors originate from an elderly man with acute or convalescent COVID-19. Each CDR3 is given with its conserved first and last residue. Each record gives: CDR3 DNA, CDR3 protein, J gene, V gene, clone size, D gene. The D gene is left open where the match is weak. Clone size is shown for a subset of rows, as once, few, many or a class of expanded clone.

TGTGCCAGCAGTCAGACAGTTAACTATGGCTACACCTTC	CASSQTVNYGYTF	TRBJ1-2	TRBV12-3/TRBV12-4	.	.
TGTGCCAGCAGTTACCAACAGGGCAATCAGCCCCAGCATTTT	CASSYQQGNQPQHF	TRBJ1-5	TRBV6-6	.	.
TGTGCCAGCAGCGCAGGACAGGGGCCTTTGGACGAGCAGTACTTC	CASSAGQGPLDEQYF	TRBJ2-7	TRBV9	.	TRBD1
TGTGCCAGCTCACCGGGGGCACGACAGGGGACGGCTTTCTTT	CASSPGARQGTAFF	TRBJ1-1	TRBV18	.	TRBD1
TGTGCCAGCAGCTTATACAGGCAAACCCTGGGTGGCTACACCTTC	CASSLYRQTLGGYTF	TRBJ1-2	TRBV7-9	.	.
TGTGCCAGCAGTCAAAAGGGGGGGAGCAATCAGCCCCAGCATTTT	CASSQKGGSNQPQHF	TRBJ1-5	TRBV6-5	.	.
TGTGCCAGCAGCGTGAAACAGGGGACCTACACAGATACGCAGTATTTT	CASSVKQGTYTDTQYF	TRBJ2-3	TRBV5-4	.	TRBD1
TGTGCCAGCTCACGAGAAACGCGGGGGGGCGCCGGGGAGCTGTTTTTT	CASSRETRGGAGELFF	TRBJ2-2	TRBV18	once	TRBD2
TGTGCCAGCAGCCAAGGACCCGGAGACTATTCAACTAATGAAAAACTGTTTTTT	CASSQGPGDYSTNEKLFF	TRBJ1-4	TRBV3-1/TRBV3-2	medium-sized	.
TGTGCCAGCAGCCAGACAGGGAGTATAGAGACCCAGTACTTC	CASSQTGSIETQYF	TRBJ2-5	TRBV6-5	.	TRBD1
TGTGCCAGCAGAAATGACAGGGCCGAGCAGTACTTC	CASRNDRAEQYF	TRBJ2-7	TRBV6-5	.	TRBD1
TGTGCCAGCAGTTCCGCTACGACTAGCGGGGGGGGGAATGAGCAGTTCTTC	CASSSATTSGGGNEQFF	TRBJ2-1	TRBV2	.	TRBD2
TGCGCCAGCAGCCAAGGACTAGCGCCAGATACGCAGTATTTT	CASSQGLAPDTQYF	TRBJ2-3	TRBV4-3	.	TRBD2
TGCAGCGGTTCCCAGGGGACGCCCGGCGGTGAAGCTTTCTTT	CSGSQGTPGGEAFF	TRBJ1-1	TRBV29-1	.	.
TGTGCCAGCAGTATCGGCCCCGCGGGTCTAAATGAGCAGTTCTTC	CASSIGPAGLNEQFF	TRBJ2-1	TRBV6-5	.	.
TGCGCCAGCAGCTTGGAACTAGCGGGGATCACAGATACGCAGTATTTT	CASSLELAGITDTQYF	TRBJ2-3	TRBV5-1	once	TRBD2
TGTGCCAGCAGCCAAGGGGGGGGTCCCCAAGAGACCCAGTACTTC	CASSQGGGPQETQYF	TRBJ2-5	TRBV16	.	TRBD2
TGTGCCAGCAGCTTACTAGCGGGGTTTCAAGAGACCCAGTACTTC	CASSLLAGFQETQYF	TRBJ2-5	TRBV7-2	.	TRBD2
TGTGCCAGCACTCTCCCTCCGGGGGGGACTATGAACACTGAAGCTTTCTTT	CASTLPPGGTMNTEAFF	TRBJ1-1	TRBV2	.	.
TGTGCCATCAGTCTGGAGGACAGGGGGTTTACTAGGTACACTGAAGCTTTCTTT	CAISLEDRGFTRYTEAFF	TRBJ1-1	TRBV10-3	.	TRBD1
TGCGCCAGCAGCTTGTTAGCGGGGGGGACTCAAGAGACCCAGTACTTC	CASSLLAGGTQETQYF	TRBJ2-5	TRBV5-1	few	TRBD2
TGTGCCAGCAGCTCAGGACTTGAAGAGACCCAGTACTTC	CASSSGLEETQYF	TRBJ2-5	TRBV5-6	few	.
TGTGCCAGCTCCGGAGGGACTCCGGGAGGAAACACCATATATTTT	CASSGGTPGGNTIYF	TRBJ1-3	TRBV19	.	.
TGTGCCATCAGGACCGGGACTGACACCGGGGAGCTGTTTTTT	CAIRTGTDTGELFF	TRBJ2-2	TRBV10-3	.	.
TGTGCCAGCAGCTTAATCAGGACAGGGGTCACCGAGCAGTACTTC	CASSLIRTGVTEQYF	TRBJ2-7	TRBV11-2	.	TRBD1
TGTGCCAGTAGCTGGACCAGGGACACTGAAGCTTTCTTT	CASSWTRDTEAFF	TRBJ1-1	TRBV19	.	.
TGTGCCAGCAGCCCGTCCCTCCTCGCAACTGAGGGCACTGAAGCTTTCTTT	CASSPSLLATEGTEAFF	TRBJ1-1	TRBV7-8	.	.
TGTGCCATCAGTGAGCCCCGGGACAGGGAAGCTTTCTTT	CAISEPRDREAFF	TRBJ1-1	TRBV10-3	many	TRBD1
TGCGCCAGCAGCTTGGCGGGGGACAGCCTGAACACTGAAGCTTTCTTT	CASSLAGDSLNTEAFF	TRBJ1-1	TRBV5-1	few	TRBD1
TGTGCCACCAGCAGAGATCTTACCCCCCCTGCGCCATACGAGCAGTACTTC	CATSRDLTPPAPYEQYF	TRBJ2-7	TRBV15	.	.
TGTGCCAGCAGCCTCCGACAGGGAGATACGCAGTATTTT	CASSLRQGDTQYF	TRBJ2-3	TRBV7-2	.	TRBD1
TGCGCCAGCAGCTTGGTCGGGGCTAGCGGCTACAATGAGCAGTTCTTC	CASSLVGASGYNEQFF	TRBJ2-1	TRBV5-1	.	TRBD2
TGTGCCAGCAGCCCGTTTGGGACAGGCCCCGGGGAGCTGTTTTTT	CASSPFGTGPGELFF	TRBJ2-2	TRBV3-1/TRBV3-2	.	TRBD1
TGCGCCAGCGAGGAGGCCATGAACACTGAAGCTTTCTTT	CASEEAMNTEAFF	TRBJ1-1	TRBV10-2	.	.
TGTGCCAGCAGTGAAATTCCAGCAACTAATGAAAAACTGTTTTTT	CASSEIPATNEKLFF	TRBJ1-4	TRBV2	.	.
TGCAGTGCAAGCGTAGGAAAACTGTTTTTT	CSASVGKLFF	TRBJ1-4	TRBV20-1	.	.
TGTGCCAGCAGCCGGAGGGGTAGGCTTAACATTCAGTACTTC	CASSRRGRLNIQYF	TRBJ2-4	TRBV7-2	.	.
TGTGCCACCCGATCCGGGACAGGGCGAGAGCAGTACTTC	CATRSGTGREQYF	TRBJ2-7	TRBV19	.	TRBD1
TGTGCCAGCAGCCGACACGACACCGGGGAGCTGTTTTTT	CASSRHDTGELFF	TRBJ2-2	TRBV14	.	.
TGTGCCAGCAGCCAGCGCGGGGGGAGGACAGATACGCAGTATTTT	CASSQRGGRTDTQYF	TRBJ2-3	TRBV3-1/TRBV3-2	.	TRBD2
TGCGCCAGCAGCCGCCAGGAGGAGTATGGCTACACCTTC	CASSRQEEYGYTF	TRBJ1-2	TRBV5-1	.	.
TGTGCCAGCAGCCTAAGACTACTCAGCACAGATACGCAGTATTTT	CASSLRLLSTDTQYF	TRBJ2-3	TRBV14	.	.
TGTGCCATCCAGGGCAGGAACTATGGCTACACCTTC	CAIQGRNYGYTF	TRBJ1-2	TRBV12-3/TRBV12-4	few	.
TGTGCCAGCAGCGCCCGGACAGGGAAGCAGTTCTTC	CASSARTGKQFF	TRBJ2-1	TRBV7-8	.	TRBD1
TGTGCCAGCACTCAGAACGGGGACAGGGAAGAGTATTTT	CASTQNGDREEYF	TRBJ2-3	TRBV7-9	.	TRBD1
TGTGCCAGCAGCTTAGCCAATAGGGGGAATGGGAACACTGAAGCTTTCTTT	CASSLANRGNGNTEAFF	TRBJ1-1	TRBV7-2	.	.
TGTGCCAGCAGCCGACTAGCGGGACTCACAGATACGCAGTATTTT	CASSRLAGLTDTQYF	TRBJ2-3	TRBV4-2	.	TRBD2
TGTGCCAGCAGCTCCCCGGGACAGGGGGAGAGAAAGACCCAGTACTTC	CASSSPGQGERKTQYF	TRBJ2-5	TRBV5-4	.	TRBD1
TGTGCCAGCTCACTGACCGGACTAGCGGGGAGGGAGACCCAGTACTTC	CASSLTGLAGRETQYF	TRBJ2-5	TRBV18	.	TRBD2
TGCGCCAGCAGCTTGCGGGGGATGAACACCGGGGAGCTGTTTTTT	CASSLRGMNTGELFF	TRBJ2-2	TRBV5-1	.	.
TGTGCCAGCAGCCGACTGGCAGGGGGCGCCCCCTTCCTCAATCAGCCCCAGCATTTT	CASSRLAGGAPFLNQPQHF	TRBJ1-5	TRBV6-6	.	TRBD1